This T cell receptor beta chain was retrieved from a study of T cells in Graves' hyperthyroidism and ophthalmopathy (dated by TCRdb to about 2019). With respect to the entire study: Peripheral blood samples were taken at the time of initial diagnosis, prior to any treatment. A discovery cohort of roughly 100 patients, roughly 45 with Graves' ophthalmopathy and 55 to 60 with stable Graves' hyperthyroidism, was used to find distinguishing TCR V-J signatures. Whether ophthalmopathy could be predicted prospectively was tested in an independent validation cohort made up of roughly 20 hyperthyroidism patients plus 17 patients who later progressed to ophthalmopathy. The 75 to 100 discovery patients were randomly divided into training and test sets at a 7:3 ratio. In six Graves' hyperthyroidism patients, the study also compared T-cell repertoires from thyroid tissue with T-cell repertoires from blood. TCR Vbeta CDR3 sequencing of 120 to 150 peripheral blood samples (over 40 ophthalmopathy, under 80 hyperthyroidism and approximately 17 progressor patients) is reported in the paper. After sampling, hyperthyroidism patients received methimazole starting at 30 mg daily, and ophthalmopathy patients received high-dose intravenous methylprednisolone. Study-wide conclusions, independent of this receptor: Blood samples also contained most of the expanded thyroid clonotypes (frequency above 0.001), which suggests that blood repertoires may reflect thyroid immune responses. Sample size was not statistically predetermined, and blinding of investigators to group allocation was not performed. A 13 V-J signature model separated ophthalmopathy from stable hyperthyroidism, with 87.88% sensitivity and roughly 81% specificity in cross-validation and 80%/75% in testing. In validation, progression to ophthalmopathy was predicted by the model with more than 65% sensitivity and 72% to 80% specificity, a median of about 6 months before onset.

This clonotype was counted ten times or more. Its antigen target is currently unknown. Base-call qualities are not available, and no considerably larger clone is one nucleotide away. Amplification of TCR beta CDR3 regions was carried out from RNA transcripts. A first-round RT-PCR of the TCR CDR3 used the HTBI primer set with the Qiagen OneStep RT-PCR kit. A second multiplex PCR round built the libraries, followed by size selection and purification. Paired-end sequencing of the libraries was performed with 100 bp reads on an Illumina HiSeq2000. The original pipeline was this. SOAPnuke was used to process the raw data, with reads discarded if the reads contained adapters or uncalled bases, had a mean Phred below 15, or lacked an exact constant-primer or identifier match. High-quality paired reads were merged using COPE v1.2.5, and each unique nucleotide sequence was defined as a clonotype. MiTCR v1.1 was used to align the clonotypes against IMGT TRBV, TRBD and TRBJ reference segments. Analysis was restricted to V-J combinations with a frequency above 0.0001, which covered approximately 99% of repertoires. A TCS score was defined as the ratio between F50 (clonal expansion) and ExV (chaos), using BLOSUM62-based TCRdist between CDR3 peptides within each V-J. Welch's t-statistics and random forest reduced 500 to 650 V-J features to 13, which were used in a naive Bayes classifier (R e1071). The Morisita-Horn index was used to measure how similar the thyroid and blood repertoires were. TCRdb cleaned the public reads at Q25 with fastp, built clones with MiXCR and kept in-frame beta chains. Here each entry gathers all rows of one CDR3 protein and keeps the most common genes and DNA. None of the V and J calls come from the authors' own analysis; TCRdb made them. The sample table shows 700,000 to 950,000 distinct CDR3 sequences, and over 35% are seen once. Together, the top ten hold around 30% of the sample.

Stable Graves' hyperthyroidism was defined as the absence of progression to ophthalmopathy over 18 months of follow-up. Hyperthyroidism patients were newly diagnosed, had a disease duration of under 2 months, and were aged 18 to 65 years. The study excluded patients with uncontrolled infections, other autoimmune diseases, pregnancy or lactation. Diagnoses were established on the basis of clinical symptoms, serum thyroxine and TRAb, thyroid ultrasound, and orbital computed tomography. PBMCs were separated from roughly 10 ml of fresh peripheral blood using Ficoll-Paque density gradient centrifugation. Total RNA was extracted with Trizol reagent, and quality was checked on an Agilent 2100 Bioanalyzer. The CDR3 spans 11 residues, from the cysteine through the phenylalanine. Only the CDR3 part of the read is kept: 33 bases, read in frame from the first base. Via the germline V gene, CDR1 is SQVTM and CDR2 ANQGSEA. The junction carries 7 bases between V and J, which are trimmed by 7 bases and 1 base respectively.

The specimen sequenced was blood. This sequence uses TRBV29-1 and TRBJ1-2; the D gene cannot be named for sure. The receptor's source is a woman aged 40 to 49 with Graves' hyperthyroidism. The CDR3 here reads CSAFLNYGYTF. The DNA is TGCAGCGCCTTCCTTAACTATGGCTACACCTTC. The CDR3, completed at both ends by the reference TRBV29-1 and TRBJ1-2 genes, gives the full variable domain SAVISQKPSRDICQRGTSLTIQCQVDSQVTMMFWYRQQPGQSLTLIATANQGSEATYESGFVIDKFPISRPNLTFSTLTVSNMSPEDSSIYLCSAFLNYGYTFGSGTRLTVV.